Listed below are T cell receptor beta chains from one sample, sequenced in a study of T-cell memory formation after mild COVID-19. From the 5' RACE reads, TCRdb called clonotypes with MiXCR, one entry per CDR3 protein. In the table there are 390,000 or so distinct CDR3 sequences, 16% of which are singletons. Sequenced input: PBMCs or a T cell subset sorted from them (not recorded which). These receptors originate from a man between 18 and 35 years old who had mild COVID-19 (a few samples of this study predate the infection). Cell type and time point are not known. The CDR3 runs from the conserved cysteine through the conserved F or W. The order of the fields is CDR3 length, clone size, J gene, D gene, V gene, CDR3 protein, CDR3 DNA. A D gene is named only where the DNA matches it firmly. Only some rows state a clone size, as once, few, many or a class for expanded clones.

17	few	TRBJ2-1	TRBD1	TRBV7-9	CASSPPGQGAIYNEQFF	TGTGCCAGCAGCCCTCCCGGACAGGGGGCGATCTACAATGAGCAGTTCTTC
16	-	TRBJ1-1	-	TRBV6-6	CASSYSGLDPNTEAFF	TGTGCCAGCAGTTACTCGGGTCTAGACCCCAACACTGAAGCTTTCTTT
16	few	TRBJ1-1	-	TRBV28	CASSAPSRLGGTEAFF	TGTGCCAGCAGTGCACCCAGTCGGCTGGGGGGCACTGAAGCTTTCTTT
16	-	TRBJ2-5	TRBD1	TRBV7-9	CASRSGTGGVGETQYF	TGTGCCAGCAGATCCGGGACAGGGGGCGTCGGAGAGACCCAGTACTTC
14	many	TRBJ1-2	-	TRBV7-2	CASSLEDVMYGYTF	TGTGCCAGCAGCTTAGAAGACGTGATGTATGGCTACACCTTC
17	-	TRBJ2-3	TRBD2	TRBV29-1	CSVDGLAGEASTDTQYF	TGCAGCGTTGACGGACTAGCGGGCGAAGCTAGCACAGATACGCAGTATTTT
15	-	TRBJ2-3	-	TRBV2	CASNKWGLSTDTQYF	TGTGCCAGCAATAAATGGGGGCTTAGCACAGATACGCAGTATTTT
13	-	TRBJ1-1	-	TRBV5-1	CASSQGNLAEAFF	TGCGCCAGCAGCCAGGGAAATCTCGCTGAAGCTTTCTTT
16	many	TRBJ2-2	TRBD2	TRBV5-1	CASIDLAGANTGELFF	TGCGCCAGCATCGACCTAGCGGGGGCAAACACCGGGGAGCTGTTTTTT
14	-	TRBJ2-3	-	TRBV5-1	CASSLRGPTDTQYF	TGCGCCAGCAGCTTAAGGGGCCCCACAGATACGCAGTATTTT
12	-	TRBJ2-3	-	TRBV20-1	CSARGGVDTQYF	TGCAGTGCTAGGGGTGGGGTGGATACGCAGTATTTT
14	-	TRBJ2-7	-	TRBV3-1	CASSLGGAIYEQYF	TGTGCCAGCAGCCTGGGGGGCGCGATCTACGAGCAGTACTTC
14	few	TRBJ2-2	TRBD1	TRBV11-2	CASRRDRLTGELFF	TGTGCCAGCAGGAGGGACAGGTTGACCGGGGAGCTGTTTTTT
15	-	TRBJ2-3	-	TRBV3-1	CASSHQGQGSDTQYF	TGTGCCAGCAGCCACCAAGGTCAGGGGTCCGATACGCAGTATTTT
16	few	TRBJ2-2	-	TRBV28	CASTIWGSGNTGELFF	TGTGCCAGCACCATTTGGGGGAGCGGCAACACCGGGGAGCTGTTTTTT
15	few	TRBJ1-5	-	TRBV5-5	CASSLGWGGDQPQHF	TGTGCCAGCAGCTTGGGGTGGGGAGGGGATCAGCCCCAGCATTTT
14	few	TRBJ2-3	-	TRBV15	CATNRQSSTDTQYF	TGTGCCACCAACCGACAGTCTAGCACAGATACGCAGTATTTT
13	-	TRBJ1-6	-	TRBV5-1	CASSLEGLGALHF	TGCGCCAGCAGCTTGGAGGGCCTTGGGGCCCTCCACTTT
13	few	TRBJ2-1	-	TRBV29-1	CSVGGRSYAEQFF	TGCAGCGTGGGGGGGCGAAGTTACGCTGAGCAGTTCTTC
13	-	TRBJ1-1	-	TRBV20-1	CSAIVSGGTEAFF	TGCAGTGCTATTGTGAGTGGAGGGACTGAAGCTTTCTTT
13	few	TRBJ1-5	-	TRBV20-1	CSARTSANQPQHF	TGCAGTGCTAGGACGTCAGCAAATCAGCCCCAGCATTTT
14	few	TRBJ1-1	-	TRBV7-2	CASSLVLVLTEAFF	TGTGCCAGCAGCTTAGTTCTGGTCCTCACTGAAGCTTTCTTT
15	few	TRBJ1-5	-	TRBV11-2	CASSRGQGGYQPQHF	TGTGCCAGCAGCCGAGGGCAGGGAGGCTATCAGCCCCAGCATTTT
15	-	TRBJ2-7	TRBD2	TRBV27	CASSLRGGRSYEQYF	TGTGCCAGCAGTTTACGGGGGGGCCGCTCCTACGAGCAGTACTTC
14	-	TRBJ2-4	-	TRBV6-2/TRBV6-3	CASSYTLAKNIQYF	TGTGCCAGCAGTTACACACTAGCCAAAAACATTCAGTACTTC
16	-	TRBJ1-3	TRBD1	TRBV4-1	CASSHLGQEGGNTIYF	TGCGCCAGCAGCCACCTTGGACAGGAGGGGGGAAACACCATATATTTT
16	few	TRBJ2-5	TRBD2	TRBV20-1	CSADPRTSGGKETQYF	TGCAGTGCGGACCCGCGGACTAGCGGGGGGAAAGAGACCCAGTACTTC
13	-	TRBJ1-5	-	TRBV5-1	CASSFSPDQPQHF	TGCGCCAGCAGCTTTTCCCCTGATCAGCCCCAGCATTTT
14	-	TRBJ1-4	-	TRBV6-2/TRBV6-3	CASNQGSTNEKLFF	TGTGCCAGCAACCAGGGGTCAACTAATGAAAAACTGTTTTTT
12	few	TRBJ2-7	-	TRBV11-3	CASSLDGHEQYF	TGTGCCAGCAGCTTAGACGGCCACGAGCAGTACTTC
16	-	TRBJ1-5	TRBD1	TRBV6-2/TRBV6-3	CASNPGTGSPWQPQHF	TGTGCCAGCAACCCCGGGACAGGGAGTCCCTGGCAGCCCCAGCATTTT
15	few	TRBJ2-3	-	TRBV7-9	CASSFTPRHWAPGYF	TGTGCCAGCAGCTTTACCCCTAGACACTGGGCCCCCGGGTATTTT
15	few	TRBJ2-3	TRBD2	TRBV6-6	CASSRGGERTDTQYF	TGTGCCAGCAGTCGGGGGGGGGAGAGGACAGATACGCAGTATTTT
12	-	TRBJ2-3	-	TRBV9	CASSASEDTQYF	TGTGCCAGCAGCGCATCGGAGGATACGCAGTATTTT
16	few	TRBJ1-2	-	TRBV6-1	CASSERSRQGSGGYTF	TGTGCCAGCAGTGAAAGGTCTCGTCAGGGATCAGGTGGCTACACCTTC
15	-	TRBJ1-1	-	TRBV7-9	CASSFFLIGSTEAFF	TGTGCCAGCAGCTTTTTTCTGATCGGCAGCACTGAAGCTTTCTTT
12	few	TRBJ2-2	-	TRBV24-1	CATAGTTGELFF	TGTGCCACCGCTGGGACCACCGGGGAGCTGTTTTTT
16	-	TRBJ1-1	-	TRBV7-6	CASSLGPQSLRTEAFF	TGTGCCAGCAGCTTAGGTCCGCAAAGTTTGCGCACTGAAGCTTTCTTT
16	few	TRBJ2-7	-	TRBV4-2	CASSHTSHGSSYEQYF	TGTGCCAGCAGCCATACTTCTCACGGCAGCTCCTACGAGCAGTACTTC
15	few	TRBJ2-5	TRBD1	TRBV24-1	CATSDPTGSQETQYF	TGTGCCACCAGTGACCCGACAGGGAGTCAGGAGACCCAGTACTTC
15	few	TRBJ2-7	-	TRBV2	CASRNRGGLTYEQYF	TGTGCCAGCAGGAACCGAGGGGGTTTAACCTACGAGCAGTACTTC
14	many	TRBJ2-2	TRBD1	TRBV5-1	CATSGTGNTGELFF	TGCGCCACCTCCGGGACAGGGAACACCGGGGAGCTGTTTTTT
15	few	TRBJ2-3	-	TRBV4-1	CASNGEYGVLDTQYF	TGCGCCAGCAACGGGGAGTATGGAGTTTTGGATACGCAGTATTTT
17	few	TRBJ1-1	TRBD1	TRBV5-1	CASSILQIGQGSTEAFF	TGCGCCAGCAGCATACTACAAATCGGACAGGGGAGCACTGAAGCTTTCTTT
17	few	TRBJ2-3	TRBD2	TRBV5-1	CASSSSLGGGPTDTQYF	TGCGCCAGCAGCTCGAGTCTCGGCGGGGGTCCCACAGATACGCAGTATTTT
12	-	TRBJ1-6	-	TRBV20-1	CSAPSQNSPLHF	TGCAGTGCCCCTTCACAGAACTCACCCCTCCACTTT
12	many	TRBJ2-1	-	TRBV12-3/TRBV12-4	CASSLNGNEQFF	TGTGCCAGCAGCTTAAATGGGAATGAGCAGTTCTTC
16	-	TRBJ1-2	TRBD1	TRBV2	CASSEGARTGMRGYTF	TGTGCCAGCAGTGAAGGGGCCAGGACAGGGATGCGGGGCTACACCTTC
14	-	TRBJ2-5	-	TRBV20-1	CSASEGQRKVTQYF	TGCAGTGCTAGTGAGGGACAACGGAAGGTGACCCAGTACTTC
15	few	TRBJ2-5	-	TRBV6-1	CASSEAALSKETQYF	TGTGCCAGCAGTGAAGCGGCTTTGTCCAAAGAGACCCAGTACTTC